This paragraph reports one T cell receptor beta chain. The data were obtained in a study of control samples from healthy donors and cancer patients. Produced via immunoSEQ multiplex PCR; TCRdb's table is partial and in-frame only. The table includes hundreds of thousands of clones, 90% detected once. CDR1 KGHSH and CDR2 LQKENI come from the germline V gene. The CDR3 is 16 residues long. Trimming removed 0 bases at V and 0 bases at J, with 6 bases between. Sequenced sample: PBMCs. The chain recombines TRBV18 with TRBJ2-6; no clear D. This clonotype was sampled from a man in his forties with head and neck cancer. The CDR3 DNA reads TGTGCCAGCTCACCACCGCTTTTCTCTGGGGCCAACGTCCTGACTTTC. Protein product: CASSPPLFSGANVLTF. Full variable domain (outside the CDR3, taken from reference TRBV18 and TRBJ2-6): NAGVMQNPRHLVRRRGQEARLRCSPMKGHSHVYWYRQLPEEGLKFMVYLQKENIIDESGMPKERFSAEFPKEGPSILRIQQVVRGDSAAYFCASSPPLFSGANVLTFGAGSRLTVL.